This T cell receptor (beta chain) was identified in a study of T cells in women clearing cervical HPV infection. Across the study: Blood came at first lesion visit for cases, post-clearance for controls. Whole-study findings and limits: TRBV6-7 abundance was lower in cases than controls (approximately 0.11% versus 0.16%).

The germline CDR1 and CDR2 sequences are SGHDN and FVKESK. The CDR3 has 12 amino acids. With respect to this clone: Its antigen remains unknown. From the germline J gene comes the end of the CDR3, since the read stops 3 residues before it.

Assay: immunoSEQ multiplex PCR; the TCRdb copy retains only in-frame clones and omits some. Its clone listing holds about 32,000 clones. Sequencing was carried out using blood buffy coat. This chain joins TRBV14 and TRBJ1-4; D is possibly TRBD1 (6 bases). The source is a woman aged 18 to 75 with a cervical HPV16 infection that either progressed to CIN3+ or cleared (not recorded which). This CDR3 reads CASSQLGAPLFF. Incomplete CDR3 DNA: TGTGCCAGCAGCCAACTGGGGGCGCCA.